One and the same sample provided the 16 T cell receptor beta chains below, sequenced in a study of CD8 T cells in ankylosing spondylitis (dated by TCRdb to about 2017). Libraries were prepared through 5' RACE. Sequencing was performed on an Illumina HiSeq 2500. The raw public data were reprocessed by TCRdb itself: fastp quality trimming at Q25, MiXCR clonotype calling, in-frame beta chains only. Rows are combined by CDR3 protein, so each entry shows the most common genes and DNA. The sample includes about 300,000 distinct CDR3 sequences, with roughly 20% observed a single time. Jointly, the top ten make up 3.5% of the sample. Sequencing was done on a sample of blood, either unsorted or a sorted T cell fraction (not recorded which). These receptors were taken from a female donor with ankylosing spondylitis or in good health (not recorded which).

Only a few counts were recorded for this clonotype. The chain joins TRBV4-3 to TRBJ2-7, with D perhaps matching TRBD1 (6 bases). This CDR3 spans 14 amino acids. The V gene lost 0 bases and the J gene lost 6 bases, with 12 bases spanning the gap. The V gene's germline CDR1 is LGHNA and CDR2 YSLEER. This CDR3 reads CASSQDLQGFEQYF. The DNA for the CDR3 is TGCGCCAGCAGCCAAGATCTACAGGGCTTCGAGCAGTACTTC.

In DNA form, the CDR3 reads TGCAGTGCGAGGCGGGTTTCGGAAGCTTTCTTT. Protein product: CSARRVSEAFF. The chain links TRBV20-1 to TRBJ1-1; D gene ambiguous. The CDR3 totals 11 residues. Between the trimmed V and J ends, which lost 6 bases and 8 bases, there was a span of 13 bases. The germline V gene has CDR1 DFQATT and CDR2 SNEGSKA (reference sequence).

This clonotype was observed a few times. The chain recombines TRBV7-2 with TRBJ1-1; D unresolved. Germline assignment: CDR1 SGHTA and CDR2 FQGNSA. Trimming left V 5 bases short and J 0 bases short, with 7 bases between. CDR3 length: 13 residues. The CDR3 loop reads CASSPVLNTEAFF. The CDR3, as DNA: TGTGCCAGCAGCCCGGTATTGAACACTGAAGCTTTCTTT. Full variable domain (remainder filled in from reference TRBV7-2 and TRBJ1-1): GAGVSQSPSNKVTEKGKDVELRCDPISGHTALYWYRQSLGQGLEFLIYFQGNSAPDKSGLPSDRFSAERTGGSVSTLTIQRTQQEDSAVYLCASSPVLNTEAFFGQGTRLTVV.

This clonotype was counted between two and nine times. The V and J genes are TRBV6-5 and TRBJ2-1, with D unclear. Germline V gene data show CDR1 as MNHEY and CDR2 as SVGAGI. The CDR3 is made up of 14 amino acids. Trimming pared 2 bases from V and 2 bases from J, leaving 7 bases between. The CDR3 nucleotides are TGTGCCAGCAGTTACAAGAGAGCCTACAATGAGCAGTTCTTC. Amino acid sequence: CASSYKRAYNEQFF.

The J gene is TRBJ2-5, the V gene TRBV7-2; tentative D call: TRBD1 (6 bases). The ends were cut back, 5 bases at V and 1 base at J, with 14 bases in the middle. The CDR3 has 15 residues. The germline CDR1 and CDR2 sequences are SGHTA and FQGNSA. CDR3 region: CASSRTGTTQETQYF. In DNA form, the CDR3 reads TGTGCCAGCAGCCGGACCGGGACAACCCAAGAGACCCAGTACTTC.

The V and J genes are TRBV4-3 and TRBJ1-5, with D perhaps TRBD1 (5 bases). The V and J ends lost 1 base and 3 bases respectively, with 10 bases between them. The CDR3 is 15 residues long. Germline V gives CDR1 LGHNA, CDR2 YSLEER. Written as DNA, the CDR3 is TGCGCCAGCAGCCAAGCGGCAGGGAACAATCAGCCCCAGCATTTT. This gives the protein CASSQAAGNNQPQHF.

The table lists this clonotype with a few counts. The chain combines TRBV7-2 with TRBJ2-7, with D maybe TRBD2 (5 bases). V dropped 5 bases and J dropped 7 bases, with 12 bases sitting between them. This CDR3 comprises 12 residues. Germline-derived CDR1 and CDR2 are SGHTA and FQGNSA. The CDR3 loop reads CASSPRRVEQYF. CDR3 bases: TGTGCCAGCAGCCCCCGGCGGGTGGAGCAGTACTTC.

This rearrangement joins TRBV2 to TRBJ1-5; a possible D gene is TRBD1 (6 bases). Germline values: CDR1 SNHLY, CDR2 FYNNEI. The CDR3 has 15 residues. V shed 6 bases and J shed 0 bases, with 12 bases lying between them. The CDR3 protein is CASRGQPNSNQPQHF. CDR3 sequence (DNA): TGTGCCAGCAGAGGACAGCCGAATAGCAATCAGCCCCAGCATTTT.

This clonotype occurred many times. This chain connects TRBV7-2 to TRBJ2-7, with D perhaps TRBD2 (6 bases). The CDR3 totals 14 residues. Trimming took off 6 bases at V and 2 bases at J, with 14 bases between the two ends. Germline CDR1 reads SGHTA; CDR2 reads FQGNSA. The CDR3 loop is CASSTGLHPYEQYF. CDR3 nucleotides: TGTGCCAGCAGTACGGGACTCCATCCCTACGAGCAGTACTTC. Full variable domain (outside the CDR3, taken from reference TRBV7-2 and TRBJ2-7): GAGVSQSPSNKVTEKGKDVELRCDPISGHTALYWYRQSLGQGLEFLIYFQGNSAPDKSGLPSDRFSAERTGGSVSTLTIQRTQQEDSAVYLCASSTGLHPYEQYFGPGTRLTVT.

Worth noting for this clonotype: One end of the junction varies from germline; a read error may be responsible. The genes are TRBV4-1 and TRBJ2-7; TRBD2 aligns across 11 bases. This CDR3 has 15 residues. CDR1 and CDR2 (germline): MGHRA, YSYEKL. CDR3: CANSPTSGKSYEQYF. CDR3 sequence (DNA): TGCGCCAACAGCCCGACTAGCGGGAAGTCCTACGAGCAGTACTTC.

This clonotype was seen a few times. The V gene is TRBV11-2, the J gene TRBJ2-5; D is unresolved. The germline V gene has CDR1 SGHAT and CDR2 FQNNGV. Deletions cut 3 bases from V and 5 bases from J, with 7 bases between. The CDR3 totals 12 residues. The CDR3 here is CASSFAVETQYF. CDR3 sequence (DNA): TGTGCCAGCAGCTTCGCGGTGGAGACCCAGTACTTC.

This chain links TRBV7-3 with TRBJ2-3; 7 bases are a match to TRBD1. V dropped 2 bases and J dropped 2; count of bases not matched to a gene: 4. This CDR3 is built from 15 residues. CDR1 is SGHTA and CDR2 is FQGTGA in the germline V gene. The DNA for the CDR3 is TGTGCCAGCAGCTTATCTGGGACAGCCACAGATACGCAGTATTTT. Translating gives CASSLSGTATDTQYF.

This clonotype was observed many times. The chain has TRBV20-1 and TRBJ2-5, with 8 bases identical to TRBD1. The trim removed 8 bases at V and 2 bases at J, leaving 13 bases unmatched. This CDR3 has 15 amino acids. Germline assignment: CDR1 DFQATT and CDR2 SNEGSKA (reference sequence). CDR3 region: CSPRKATGGQETQYF. CDR3 DNA: TGCAGTCCCAGGAAGGCCACAGGGGGGCAAGAGACCCAGTACTTC.

This clonotype was found a few times. The V gene is TRBV7-2, the J gene TRBJ1-1; no definite D call. Germline CDR1 SGHTA, CDR2 FQGNSA. The CDR3 sequence is 12 residues long. With 5 bases removed from V and 8 bases from J, the gap between germline ends came to 12 bases. CDR3 loop: CASSPTQREAFF. In DNA, the CDR3 is TGTGCCAGCAGCCCAACACAGAGAGAAGCTTTCTTT.

The chain carries TRBV7-8 and TRBJ2-3; D possibly matches TRBD1 or TRBD2 (5 bases each). The germline V gene encodes CDR1 SGHVS and CDR2 FQNEAQ. The CDR3 loop spans 15 amino acids. The germline V and J ends were trimmed by 3 bases and 1 base, with 11 bases remaining between them. The CDR3 DNA reads as TGTGCCAGCAGCTTCGGGGCCTTAGGCACAGATACGCAGTATTTT. Protein sequence: CASSFGALGTDTQYF.

This clonotype was found many times. The J gene is TRBJ2-5, the V gene TRBV7-2; a weak D match, TRBD1 (5 bases). Germline V gene sequence: CDR1 SGHTA, CDR2 FQGNSA. This CDR3 is 14 amino acids long. With 3 bases removed from V and 1 base from J, the gap between germline ends came to 9 bases. CDR3 sequence reads: CASSLDTFQETQYF. In DNA form, the CDR3 reads TGTGCCAGCAGCTTGGACACTTTCCAAGAGACCCAGTACTTC.